Sequencing of this T cell receptor (beta chain) was carried out in a study of blood T cell repertoires in COVID-19. This clone was found a few times. As originally analysed: Quantification of nucleated cells was approximated via reference gene primer amplification. Libraries were prepared by immunoSEQ multiplex PCR; TCRdb keeps only in-frame clonotypes and omits some of them. D and trimming come from the DNA, and the V and J calls and clone size come from that table. The sample comprises about 170,000 clones, roughly 89% of which are singletons, and roughly 3.6% rests with the top ten. Between the trimmed V and J ends, which lost 5 bases and 6 bases, there was a span of 14 bases. CDR1 and CDR2 (germline): MNHEY, SVGAGI. The CDR3 has 15 amino acids.

The source of this sequence is a man aged 18 to 30 with active or convalescent COVID-19. Specimen: peripheral blood. The chain has TRBV6-5 and TRBJ1-6; D is uncertain. CDR3 amino acids: CASSPTDIPNSPLHF. In nucleotides, the CDR3 is TGTGCCAGCAGTCCCACAGACATCCCTAATTCACCCCTCCACTTT.